The rows below give T cell receptor beta chains drawn from one sample of a study of immune evolution from preneoplasia to lung adenocarcinoma. The method was immunoSEQ multiplex PCR; TCRdb's version includes in-frame clones alone and lacks a portion of them. The sample holds approximately 11,000 clones; around 75% are singletons and the top ten take roughly 30%. Sequences were obtained from FFPE normal lung tissue adjacent to the tumor. The receptors here all came from a person in their sixties with lung adenocarcinoma. Some clones in this sample may be carry-over from other donors' samples. Each CDR3 is given with its conserved first and last residue. D genes are given only for firm matches. Expanded clones get a size class; other rows say once, few or many, or leave the size out.

cdr3_length	clone_size	d_call	v_call	j_call	cdr3_aa	cdr3_nt
13	.	.	TRBV30	TRBJ2-6	CAWSYSGANVLTF	TGTGCCTGGAGCTACTCTGGGGCCAACGTCCTGACTTTC
15	.	TRBD2	TRBV6-1	TRBJ2-3	CASRLAGAGTDTQYF	TGTGCCAGCAGACTAGCGGGAGCGGGCACAGATACGCAGTATTTT
19	.	TRBD1	TRBV27	TRBJ1-1	CASRPDSYRDRGMNTEAFF	TGTGCCAGCAGACCGGACTCATACCGGGACAGGGGTATGAACACTGAAGCTTTCTTT
11	.	.	TRBV30	TRBJ2-3	CAWSPTDTQYF	TGTGCCTGGAGTCCAACAGATACGCAGTATTTT
15	.	TRBD2	TRBV29-1	TRBJ2-1	CSVTTSGSAYNEQFF	TGCAGCGTTACGACTAGCGGGTCCGCCTACAATGAGCAGTTCTTC
14	.	.	TRBV5-6	TRBJ2-5	CASSLRAGEGTQYF	TGTGCCAGCAGCTTGCGGGCAGGGGAAGGGACCCAGTACTTC
12	.	.	TRBV28	TRBJ2-7	CASSLNLRDPYF	TGTGCCAGCAGCCTTAATTTAAGGGATCCGTACTTC
14	.	TRBD1	TRBV7-6	TRBJ2-3	CASSLGTDTDTQYF	TGTGCCAGCAGCTTGGGGACAGACACAGATACGCAGTATTTT
15	medium-sized	.	TRBV6-4	TRBJ2-7	CASSDSVPPPREQYF	TGTGCCAGCAGTGACTCGGTTCCACCCCCCCGCGAGCAGTACTTC
12	.	.	TRBV30	TRBJ1-1	CAITQGGFQAFF	TGTGCTATCACCCAGGGAGGCTTTCAAGCTTTCTTT
13	medium-sized	.	TRBV19	TRBJ1-5	CASSIFLYQPQHF	TGTGCCAGTAGTATTTTCCTCTATCAGCCCCAGCATTTT
15	.	.	TRBV5-1	TRBJ2-7	CASSSGAGGPYEQYF	TGCGCCAGCAGCTCAGGGGCAGGTGGGCCCTACGAGCAGTACTTC
15	.	.	TRBV7-9	TRBJ1-1	CASSLGPRDFAEAFF	TGTGCCAGCAGCTTAGGACCCCGGGACTTCGCTGAAGCTTTCTTT
16	.	.	TRBV5-6	TRBJ2-1	CASSHPTVRRNNEQFF	TGTGCCAGCAGCCACCCGACAGTCCGGAGAAACAATGAGCAGTTCTTC
14	.	.	TRBV19	TRBJ2-5	CASSVRQWSETQYF	TGTGCCAGTAGTGTAAGACAGTGGTCGGAGACCCAGTACTTC
18	.	.	TRBV30	TRBJ2-7	CAWSIGTVRGNLLREQYF	TGTGCCTGGAGTATAGGGACAGTCCGCGGGAACCTCCTACGCGAGCAGTACTTC
13	.	.	TRBV30	TRBJ1-3	CAWNREMGNTIYF	TGTGCCTGGAATAGGGAGATGGGGAACACCATATATTTT
14	.	.	TRBV27	TRBJ1-3	CASSSRALGNTIYF	TGTGCCAGCAGTTCCCGGGCCCTAGGAAACACCATATATTTT
14	.	.	TRBV7-2	TRBJ2-7	CASSLMAGHYEQYF	TGTGCCAGCAGCTTAATGGCAGGGCACTACGAGCAGTACTTC
13	.	TRBD1	TRBV6-1	TRBJ2-7	CASSRQGQYEQYF	TGTGCCAGCAGCCGACAGGGTCAGTACGAGCAGTACTTC
16	.	TRBD2	TRBV6-6	TRBJ2-3	CASSIIGGRATDTQYF	TGTGCCAGCAGTATAATCGGCGGGAGGGCCACAGATACGCAGTATTTT
13	.	.	TRBV21-1	TRBJ2-7	CANKLLSSYEQYF	TGTGCCAACAAGCTCCTTAGCTCCTACGAGCAGTACTTC
15	.	TRBD2	TRBV6-1	TRBJ2-1	CTSSVGTSGNNEQFF	TGTACCAGCAGCGTAGGGACTAGCGGTAACAATGAGCAGTTCTTC
14	few	.	TRBV19	TRBJ1-5	CASSMGQAWEPQHF	TGTGCCAGTAGTATGGGGCAGGCGTGGGAGCCCCAGCATTTT
17	.	TRBD2	TRBV4-2	TRBJ2-3	CASSRWESSGRPDTQYF	TGTGCCAGCAGCCGCTGGGAGTCTAGCGGGAGGCCCGATACGCAGTATTTT
12	.	.	TRBV28	TRBJ2-7	CASSLFSGEQYF	TGTGCCAGCAGTTTATTCTCGGGCGAGCAGTACTTC
15	.	TRBD2	TRBV7-9	TRBJ2-3	CASSRLAGVTDTQYF	TGTGCCAGCAGCAGACTAGCGGGAGTCACGGATACGCAGTATTTT
15	.	TRBD1	TRBV10-3	TRBJ1-1	CAIRGPGTGLTEAFF	TGTGCCATCAGGGGTCCCGGGACAGGGTTGACTGAAGCTTTCTTT
14	.	.	TRBV5-6	TRBJ2-2	CASSLSQNTGELFF	TGTGCCAGCAGCCTCTCCCAGAACACCGGGGAGCTGTTTTTT
14	.	.	TRBV18	TRBJ2-5	CASSPAYVTETQYF	TGTGCCAGCTCACCAGCTTACGTGACGGAGACCCAGTACTTC
11	.	.	TRBV19	TRBJ2-3	CASSIAGTQYF	TGTGCCAGTAGTATCGCGGGTACGCAGTATTTT
12	.	.	TRBV27	TRBJ2-7	CASSRGSYEQYF	TGTGCCAGCTCGAGGGGCTCCTACGAGCAGTACTTC
15	.	TRBD2	TRBV4-1	TRBJ2-3	CASSQSASGIYTQYF	TGCGCCAGCAGCCAATCGGCTAGCGGCATATATACGCAGTATTTT
16	.	.	TRBV28	TRBJ1-3	CASSSPGSPTGNTIYF	TGTGCCAGCAGTTCCCCGGGTAGTCCCACTGGAAACACCATATATTTT
11	once	.	TRBV30	TRBJ1-3	CAWSTGNTIYF	TGTGCCTGGAGTACCGGAAACACCATATATTTT
15	.	TRBD1	TRBV6-1	TRBJ2-2	CASSPGTGDTGELFF	TGTGCCAGCAGCCCCGGGACAGGGGACACCGGGGAGCTGTTTTTT
15	.	.	TRBV19	TRBJ2-2	CASSISRSGTGELFF	TGTGCCAGTAGTATTTCCCGATCGGGGACCGGGGAGCTGTTTTTT
18	.	TRBD2	TRBV2	TRBJ2-1	CASSEHSGRAGSYNEQFF	TGTGCCAGCAGTGAACATAGCGGGAGGGCCGGATCCTACAATGAGCAGTTCTTC
16	.	TRBD2	TRBV18	TRBJ2-3	CASSLRAGGITDTQYF	TGTGCCAGCTCACTGAGAGCGGGAGGAATCACAGATACGCAGTATTTT
17	.	TRBD1	TRBV4-1	TRBJ2-3	CASSHTAGGSSTDTQYF	TGCGCCAGCAGCCATACGGCAGGGGGAAGCAGCACAGATACGCAGTATTTT
14	.	.	TRBV2	TRBJ1-5	CASKNLYSNQPQHF	TGTGCCAGCAAGAACTTGTATAGCAATCAGCCCCAGCATTTT
13	.	TRBD1	TRBV2	TRBJ2-5	CASRPDRVETQYF	TGTGCCAGCAGGCCGGACAGGGTGGAGACCCAGTACTTC
15	.	.	TRBV6-1	TRBJ1-5	CASSPTGTGRQPQHF	TGTGCCAGCAGCCCTACAGGGACTGGGCGACAGCCCCAGCATTTT
12	.	TRBD2	TRBV5-1	TRBJ2-3	CASSFREGRQYF	TGCGCCAGCAGCTTCCGGGAGGGCAGGCAGTATTTT
14	.	TRBD2	TRBV30	TRBJ2-4	CAWSVASGKNIQYF	TGTGCCTGGAGTGTAGCTAGCGGCAAAAACATTCAGTACTTC
18	.	.	TRBV28	TRBJ1-2	CASSPPGTKRRGNYGYTF	TGTGCCAGCAGTCCGCCCGGGACCAAGAGAAGGGGTAACTATGGCTACACCTTC
16	.	TRBD1	TRBV5-1	TRBJ2-4	CASSHRQGLAKNIQYF	TGCGCCAGCAGCCATAGACAGGGCCTAGCCAAAAACATTCAGTACTTC
16	.	.	TRBV18	TRBJ1-2	CASSPRVTEPLNGYTF	TGTGCCAGCTCACCAAGAGTGACGGAACCTCTTAATGGCTACACCTTC
13	.	.	TRBV5-5	TRBJ2-5	CATSRNMQETQYF	TGTGCCACAAGCCGGAATATGCAAGAGACCCAGTACTTC
16	once	TRBD1	TRBV18	TRBJ1-2	CASSADLPGQGKGYTF	TGTGCCAGCTCCGCCGACCTTCCGGGACAGGGAAAAGGCTACACCTTC
16	.	TRBD1	TRBV5-4	TRBJ1-2	CASSLALTGGSYGYTF	TGTGCCAGCAGCTTGGCCCTGACAGGGGGTAGCTATGGCTACACCTTC
15	once	TRBD1	TRBV7-8	TRBJ2-7	CASSLKETGGYEQYF	TGTGCCAGCAGCTTAAAAGAGACAGGGGGCTACGAGCAGTACTTC
12	once	TRBD1	TRBV29-1	TRBJ1-1	CSVGTVGSEAFF	TGCAGCGTCGGGACAGTCGGGTCTGAAGCTTTCTTT